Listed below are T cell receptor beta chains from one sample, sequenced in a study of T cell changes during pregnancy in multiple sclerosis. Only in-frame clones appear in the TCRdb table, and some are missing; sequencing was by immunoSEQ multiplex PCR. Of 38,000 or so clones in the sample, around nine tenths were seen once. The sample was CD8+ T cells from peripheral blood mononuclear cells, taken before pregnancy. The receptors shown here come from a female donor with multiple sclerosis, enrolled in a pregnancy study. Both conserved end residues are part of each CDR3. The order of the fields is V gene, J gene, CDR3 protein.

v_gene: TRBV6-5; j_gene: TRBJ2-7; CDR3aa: CASSVAGTYEQYF
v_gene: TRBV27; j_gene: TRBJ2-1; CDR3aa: CASSYRNNEQFF
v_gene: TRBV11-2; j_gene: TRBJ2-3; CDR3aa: CASSFAGAGSTDTQYF
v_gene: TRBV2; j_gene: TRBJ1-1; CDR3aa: CASSDMGVKSTEAFF
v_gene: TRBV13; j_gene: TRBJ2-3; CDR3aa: CASSFRSLAGGSTDTQYF
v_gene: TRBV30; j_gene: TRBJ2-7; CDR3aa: CAWSVLWGRASYEQYF
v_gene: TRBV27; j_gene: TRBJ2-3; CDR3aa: CASSLVGVPDTQYF
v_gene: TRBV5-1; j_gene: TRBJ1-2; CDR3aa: CASSFEGGEHYGYTF
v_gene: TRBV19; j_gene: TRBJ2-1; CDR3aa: CASSILLYNEQFF
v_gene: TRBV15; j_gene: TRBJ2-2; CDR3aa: CATSRDWEGNTGELFF
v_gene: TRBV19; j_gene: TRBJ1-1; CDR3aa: CASGVQGAGTEAFF
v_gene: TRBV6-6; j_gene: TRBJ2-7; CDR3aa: CASTPGQTGHEQYF
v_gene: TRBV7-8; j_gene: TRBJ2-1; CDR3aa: CASSLGGSGYNEQFF
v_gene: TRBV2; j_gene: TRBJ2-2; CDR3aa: CASREQRANTGELFF
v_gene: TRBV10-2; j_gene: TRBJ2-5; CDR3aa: CASRRDRAQETQYF
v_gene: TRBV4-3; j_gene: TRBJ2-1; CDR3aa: CASSQVTGFNNEQFF
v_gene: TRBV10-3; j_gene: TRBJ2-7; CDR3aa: CASRVGEIYEQYF
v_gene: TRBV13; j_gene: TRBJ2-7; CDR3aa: CASSLFSSGREGQYF
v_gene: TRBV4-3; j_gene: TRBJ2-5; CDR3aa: CASSPTEFQETQYF
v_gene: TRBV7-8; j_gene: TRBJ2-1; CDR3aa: CASSLGVGFPHNEQFF
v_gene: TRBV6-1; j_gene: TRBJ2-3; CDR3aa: CASSEASGRDTQYF
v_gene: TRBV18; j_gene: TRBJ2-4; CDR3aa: CASSSSTDVNIQYF
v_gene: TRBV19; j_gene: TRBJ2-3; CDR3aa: CASSIQGIDTQYF
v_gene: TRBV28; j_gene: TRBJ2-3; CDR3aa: CASSLGTGAGDTQYF
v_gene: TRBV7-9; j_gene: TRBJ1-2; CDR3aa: CASSLGGGEDGYTF
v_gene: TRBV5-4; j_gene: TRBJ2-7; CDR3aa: CASSFQESYEQYF
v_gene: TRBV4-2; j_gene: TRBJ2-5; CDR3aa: CASSQVLPVGRPQETQYF
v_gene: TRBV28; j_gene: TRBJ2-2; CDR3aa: CASSLRPRGVDTGELFF
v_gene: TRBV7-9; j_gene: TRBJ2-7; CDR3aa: CASSFLRSYEQYF
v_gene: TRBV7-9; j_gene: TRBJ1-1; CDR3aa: CASSLGGEEAFF
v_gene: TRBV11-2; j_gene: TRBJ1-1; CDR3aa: CASSFGTNTEAFF
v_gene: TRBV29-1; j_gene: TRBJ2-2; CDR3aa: CSVRKPGTGYTGELFF
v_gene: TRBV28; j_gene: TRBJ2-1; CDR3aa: CASSEGGTLNNEQFF
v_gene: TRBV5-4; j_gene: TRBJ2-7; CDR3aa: CASSPGTHYEQYF
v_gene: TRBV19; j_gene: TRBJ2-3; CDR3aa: CASSMDRGLVTDTQYF
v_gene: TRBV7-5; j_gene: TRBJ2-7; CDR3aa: CARSLRAGGRFEQYF
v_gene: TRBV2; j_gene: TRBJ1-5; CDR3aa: CASSPTLEGYSNQPQHF
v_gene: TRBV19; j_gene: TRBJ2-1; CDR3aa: CASTQGLADYNEQFF
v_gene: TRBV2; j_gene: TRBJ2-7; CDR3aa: CASSDPRDKSSSYEQYF
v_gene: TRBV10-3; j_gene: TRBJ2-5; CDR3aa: CAISAEIQETQYF
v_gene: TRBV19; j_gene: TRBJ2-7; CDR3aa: CASSPGGPYEQYF
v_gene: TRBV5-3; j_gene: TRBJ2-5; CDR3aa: CARSLWRCETQYF
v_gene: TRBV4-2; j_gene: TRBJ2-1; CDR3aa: CASSPRDRYNEQFF
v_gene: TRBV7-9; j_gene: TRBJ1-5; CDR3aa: CASSLGGQWGQPQHF
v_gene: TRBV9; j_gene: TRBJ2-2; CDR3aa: CASSVDLGLQELFF
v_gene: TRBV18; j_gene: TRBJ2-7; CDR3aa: CASSPDYSYEQYF